This T cell receptor beta chain was recorded in a study of TIL therapy for anti-PD-1-resistant metastatic lung cancer. The immunoSEQ assay was v3. Using immunoSEQ multiplex PCR, the repertoire was profiled, and TCRdb retains in-frame clones only, with some absent. The sample lists approximately 12,000 clones; roughly 50% were seen once. The CDR3 sequence is 14 residues long. V lost 0 bases, J lost 8 bases, and 4 bases stayed unmatched. CDR1 SGHTA and CDR2 FQGTGA come from the germline V gene. The table lists this clone with a few counts. Described time point: pre-treatment sample, taken before nivolumab and TIL therapy. Pleural nodules or supraclavicular lymph nodes made up most of the excised metastases sampled.

This TCR was recovered from a person aged 25-79 years with non-small cell lung cancer. This rearrangement joins TRBV7-3 to TRBJ2-3; TRBD2 matches 8 bases. Source: tumor tissue, taken at baseline. The CDR3 sequence: CASSLTEGLATQYF. CDR3 DNA sequence: TGTGCCAGCAGCTTAACAGAAGGACTAGCTACGCAGTATTTT.